The present entry profiles one T cell receptor beta chain with its context. The same CDR3 is also encoded by other DNA sequences in this sample. CDR1 and CDR2 from the germline V gene are MNHEY and SMNVEV (reference sequence). After removal of 5 bases from V and 7 bases from J, the junction contained 3 bases not matched to a gene. The CDR3 consists of 13 residues. The data are from a study of blood T cell repertoires in COVID-19. Overall study context: Samples came from the United States, Italy and Spain, spanning acute and convalescent COVID-19. PBMCs, B-cell-depleted T cells, or T cells provided the cDNA or gDNA that made up the material.

In the source study's methods: Nucleated cell counts were estimated from reference gene primer amplification. Using immunoSEQ multiplex PCR, the repertoire was profiled, and TCRdb retains in-frame clones only, with some absent. D and trimming come from the DNA, and the V and J calls and clone size come from that table. This sample has about 370,000 clones, with about 90% found just once. This clonotype was obtained from a woman aged 30 to 39 with COVID-19, enrolled during active disease. V is TRBV27 and J is TRBJ2-1; 9 bases map to TRBD1. The specimen sequenced was peripheral blood. As DNA, the CDR3 is TGTGCCAGCAGTCTCGGACAGGGGAATGAGCAGTTCTTC. This encodes CASSLGQGNEQFF.